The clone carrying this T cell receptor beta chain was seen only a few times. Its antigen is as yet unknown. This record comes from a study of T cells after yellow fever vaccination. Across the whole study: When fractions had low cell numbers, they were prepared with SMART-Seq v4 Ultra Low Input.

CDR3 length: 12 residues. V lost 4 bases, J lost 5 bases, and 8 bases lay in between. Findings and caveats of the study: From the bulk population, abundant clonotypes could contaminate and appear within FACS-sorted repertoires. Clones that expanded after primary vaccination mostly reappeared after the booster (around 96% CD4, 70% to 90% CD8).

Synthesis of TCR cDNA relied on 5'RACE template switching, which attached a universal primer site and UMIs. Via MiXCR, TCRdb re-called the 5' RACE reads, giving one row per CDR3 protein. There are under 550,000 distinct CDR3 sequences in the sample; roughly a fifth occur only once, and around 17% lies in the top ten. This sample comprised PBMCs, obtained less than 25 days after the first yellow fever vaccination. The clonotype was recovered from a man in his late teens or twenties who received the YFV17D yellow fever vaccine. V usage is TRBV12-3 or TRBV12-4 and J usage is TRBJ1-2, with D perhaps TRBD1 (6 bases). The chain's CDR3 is CASSWTEYGYTF. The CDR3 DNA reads TGTGCCAGCAGTTGGACAGAATATGGCTACACCTTC.